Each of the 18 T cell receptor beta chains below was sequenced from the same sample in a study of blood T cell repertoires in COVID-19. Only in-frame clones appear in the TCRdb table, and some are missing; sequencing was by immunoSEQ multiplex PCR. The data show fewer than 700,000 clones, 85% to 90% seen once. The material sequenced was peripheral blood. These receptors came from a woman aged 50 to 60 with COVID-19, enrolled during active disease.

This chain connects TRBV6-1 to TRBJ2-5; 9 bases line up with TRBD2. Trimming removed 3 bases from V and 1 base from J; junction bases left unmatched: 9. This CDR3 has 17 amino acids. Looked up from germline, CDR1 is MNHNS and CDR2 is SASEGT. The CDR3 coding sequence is TGTGCCAGCAGTGATGTTTTGACTAGCGGAGTCCAAGAGACCCAGTACTTC. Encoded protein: CASSDVLTSGVQETQYF.

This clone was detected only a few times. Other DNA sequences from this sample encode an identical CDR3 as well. The CDR3 sequence: CASSPGTEAFF. The CDR3 bases are TGTGCCAGCAGTCCGGGCACTGAAGCTTTCTTT. The gene calls are TRBV6-5 and TRBJ1-1; D uncertain. Germline V CDR1 and CDR2: MNHEY, SVGAGI. The CDR3 contains 11 residues. Deletions cut 5 bases from V and 4 bases from J, with 5 bases between.

The CDR3 reads CASSRPGSKRNTIYF. The CDR3 DNA reads TGTGCCAGTAGTCGCCCGGGTTCCAAGAGGAACACCATATATTTT. The chain combines TRBV19 with TRBJ1-3; D unresolved. Germline V gives CDR1 LNHDA, CDR2 SQIVND (reference sequence). There are 15 residues in the CDR3. V was shortened by 5 bases and J by 7 bases, with 18 bases between the two germline ends. Full variable domain (remainder filled in from reference TRBV19 and TRBJ1-3): DGGITQSPKYLFRKEGQNVTLSCEQNLNHDAMYWYRQDPGQGLRLIYYSQIVNDFQKGDIAEGYSVSREKKESFPLTVTSAQKNPTAFYLCASSRPGSKRNTIYFGEGSWLTVV.

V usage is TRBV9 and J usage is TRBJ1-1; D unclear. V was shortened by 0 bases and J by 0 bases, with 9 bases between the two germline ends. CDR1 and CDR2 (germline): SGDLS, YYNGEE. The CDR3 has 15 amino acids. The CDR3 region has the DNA TGTGCCAGCAGCGTAGAAAAGGAGTTGAACACTGAAGCTTTCTTT. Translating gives CASSVEKELNTEAFF.

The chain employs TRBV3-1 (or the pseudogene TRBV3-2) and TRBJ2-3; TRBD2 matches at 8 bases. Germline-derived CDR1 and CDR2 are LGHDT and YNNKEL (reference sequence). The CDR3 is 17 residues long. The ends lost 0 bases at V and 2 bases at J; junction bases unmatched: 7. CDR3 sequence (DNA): TGTGCCAGCAGCCAAGATCTTGGAGCGGGGGACACAGATACGCAGTATTTT. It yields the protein CASSQDLGAGDTDTQYF.

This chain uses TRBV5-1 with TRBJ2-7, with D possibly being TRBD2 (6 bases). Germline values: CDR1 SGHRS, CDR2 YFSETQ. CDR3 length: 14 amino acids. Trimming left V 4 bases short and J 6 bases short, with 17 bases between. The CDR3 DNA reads TGCGCCAGCAGCCGTTGGGAGGTAGCCCGCGAGCAGTACTTC. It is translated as CASSRWEVAREQYF.

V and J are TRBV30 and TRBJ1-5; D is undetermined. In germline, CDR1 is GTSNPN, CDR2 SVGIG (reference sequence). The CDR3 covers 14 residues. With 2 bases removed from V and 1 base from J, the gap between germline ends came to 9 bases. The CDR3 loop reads CAWSRVPSNQPQHF. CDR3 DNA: TGTGCCTGGAGTCGGGTGCCAAGCAATCAGCCCCAGCATTTT.

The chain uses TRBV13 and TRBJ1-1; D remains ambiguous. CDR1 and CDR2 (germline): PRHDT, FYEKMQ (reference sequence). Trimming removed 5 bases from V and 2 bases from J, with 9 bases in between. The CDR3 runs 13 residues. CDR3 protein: CASSLYRNTEAFF. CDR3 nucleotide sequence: TGTGCCAGCAGCCTATACAGAAACACTGAAGCTTTCTTT.

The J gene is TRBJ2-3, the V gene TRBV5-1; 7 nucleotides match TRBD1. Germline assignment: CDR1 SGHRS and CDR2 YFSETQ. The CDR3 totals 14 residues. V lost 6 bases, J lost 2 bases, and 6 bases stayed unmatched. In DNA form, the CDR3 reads TGCGCCAGCAAAGGGGGCACCTCCACAGATACGCAGTATTTT. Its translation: CASKGGTSTDTQYF.

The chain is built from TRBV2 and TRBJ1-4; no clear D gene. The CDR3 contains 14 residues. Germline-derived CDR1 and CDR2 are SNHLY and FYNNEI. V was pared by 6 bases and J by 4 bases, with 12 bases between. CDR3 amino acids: CASRLDGINEKLFF. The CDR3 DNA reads TGTGCCAGCAGGCTAGACGGAATTAATGAAAAACTGTTTTTT.

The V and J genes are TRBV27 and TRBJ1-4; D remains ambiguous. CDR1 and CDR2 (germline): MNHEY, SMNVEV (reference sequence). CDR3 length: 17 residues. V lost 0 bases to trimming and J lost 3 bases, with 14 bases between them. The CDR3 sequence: CASSLSPRTRANEKLFF. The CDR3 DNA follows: TGTGCCAGCAGTTTATCCCCGAGGACTAGGGCTAATGAAAAACTGTTTTTT.

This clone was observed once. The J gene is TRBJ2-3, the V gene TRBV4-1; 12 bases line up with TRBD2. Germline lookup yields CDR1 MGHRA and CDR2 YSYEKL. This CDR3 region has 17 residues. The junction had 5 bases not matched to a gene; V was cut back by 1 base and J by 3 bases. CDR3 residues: CASSQASGGELTDTQYF. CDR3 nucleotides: TGCGCCAGCAGCCAAGCTAGCGGGGGGGAATTGACAGATACGCAGTATTTT.

CDR3 protein: CASSLGVGGPSSPNSPLHF. DNA of the CDR3: TGCGCCAGCAGCTTGGGGGTTGGAGGCCCAAGTTCCCCAAATTCACCCCTCCACTTT. The chain couples TRBV5-1 to TRBJ1-6, with D hard to call. V lost 0 bases and J lost 7, with 23 bases in between. The CDR3 runs to 19 residues. Germline V CDR1 and CDR2: SGHRS, YFSETQ.

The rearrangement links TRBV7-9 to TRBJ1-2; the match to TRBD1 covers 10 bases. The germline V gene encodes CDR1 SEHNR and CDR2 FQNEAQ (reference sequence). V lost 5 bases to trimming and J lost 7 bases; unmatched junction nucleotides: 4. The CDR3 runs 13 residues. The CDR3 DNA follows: TGTGCCAGCAGCCAGGGACAGGGGTCTGGCTACACCTTC. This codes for CASSQGQGSGYTF.

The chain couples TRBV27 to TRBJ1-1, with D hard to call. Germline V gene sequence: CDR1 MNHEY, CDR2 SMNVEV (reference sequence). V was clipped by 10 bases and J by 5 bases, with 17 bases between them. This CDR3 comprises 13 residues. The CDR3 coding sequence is TGTGCCACCCGACCTTCCCGGGTGACTGAAGCTTTCTTT. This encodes CATRPSRVTEAFF.

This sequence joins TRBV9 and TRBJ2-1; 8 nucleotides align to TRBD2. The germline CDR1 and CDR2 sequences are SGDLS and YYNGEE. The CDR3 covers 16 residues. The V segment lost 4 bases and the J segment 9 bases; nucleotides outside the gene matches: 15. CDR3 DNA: TGTGCCAGCAGCCCACGGGGGGGTTCCTCTGAGGGTGAGCAGTTCTTC. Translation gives CASSPRGGSSEGEQFF.

The chain's CDR3 is CASVSIGSEQFF. The CDR3 DNA sequence: TGTGCCAGCGTCTCAATTGGCTCCGAGCAGTTCTTC. The V gene is TRBV5-5, the J gene TRBJ2-1; no reliable D call. V lost 7 bases to trimming and J lost 10 bases, with 15 bases between them. Germline-derived CDR1 and CDR2 are SGHKS and YYEKEE (reference sequence). The CDR3 consists of 12 residues.

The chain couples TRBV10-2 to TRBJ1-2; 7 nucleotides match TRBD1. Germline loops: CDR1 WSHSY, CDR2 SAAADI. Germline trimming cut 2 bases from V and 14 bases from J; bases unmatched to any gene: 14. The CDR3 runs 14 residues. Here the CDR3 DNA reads TGCGCCAGCAGTGAGCTGACCGGGACAGCGGCTGAAACCTTC. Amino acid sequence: CASSELTGTAAETF.